This T cell receptor (beta chain) was sequenced in a study of beta chain features in type 1 diabetes listed by TCRdb under 2018. Concerning the study at large: Mean age, gender distribution, total cell number and subset yield did not differ between patients and healthy donors. Whereas all 30 or so donors provided naive and central memory subsets, regulatory and stem cell-like memory subsets were isolated from just 8 patients and roughly 8 healthy donors. The study compared TCRB repertoires of sorted circulating CD4+ T cell subsets between recently diagnosed type 1 diabetes patients and matched healthy donors. A total of 85 million to 140 million sorted cells were examined across all samples, and a strong correlation was observed between cell number per subset and RNA yield.

The germline V gene specifies SGHAT as CDR1 and FQNNGV as CDR2. The cysteine opens and the phenylalanine closes a CDR3 of 13 amino acids. Of the read, only the CDR3 DNA is kept; its 39 bases are in frame from base 1. Trimming removed 0 bases from V and 11 bases from J, leaving 11 bases between the germline ends. Summary of the overall study and its limitations: Because the HLA sub-analyses included only small numbers of individuals, any influence of HLA type on TCRB rearrangement was left unresolved. Naive, central memory and regulatory TCRB repertoires appeared to be more similar among patients than among healthy donors. Fewer insertions and more nucleotide deletions at VDJ recombination sites were observed in patients with type 1 diabetes, implying thymic rearrangement abnormalities. Sequencing cDNA rather than genomic DNA could over-represent highly expressing activated cells, although activation and CD3 levels did not differ between groups. PCR might favor shorter templates, but patient and control samples were amplified and corrected together, so any skew would affect both groups equally. Type 1 diabetes patients showed a moderate but significant shortening of TCRB CDR3 length in all four CD4+ subsets.

The entire isolated RNA was reverse transcribed using the High Capacity cDNA Reverse Transcription Kit, and thus expressed TCRB transcripts were sequenced. Deep immunoSEQ sequencing was applied to naive, central memory and regulatory T cell samples, giving an average of around 3.4 million total reads per sample. Sorted cells were lysed in RLT buffer and RNA was extracted with DNase-treated RNeasy Micro or Mini kits, depending on cell number. To prevent cross-contamination, each cell subset was processed individually, whereas patient and healthy donor samples were processed jointly. TCRB sequences were amplified from cDNA with the immunoSEQ multiplex PCR, producing 87-bp fragments spanning the CDR3 region. Sequencing of the amplicons was performed on the Illumina HiSeq platform. Turning to the authors' computational methods: PCR bias was corrected computationally using synthetic template baselines, and reads within Hamming distance 2 were collapsed, with unmergeable singletons discarded. Reads were aligned against IMGT so that V, D and J genes, CDR3 length and insertions or deletions at six rearrangement sites could be assigned. Within each subset, clonotype counts were normalized to sorted cell number, after which true diversity and Gini coefficients were computed with the tcR R package. The overlap coefficient, calculated on TCRB nucleotide sequences, was used to quantify repertoire sharing. Out-of-frame TCRB sequences from naive cells were analyzed as a proxy for the pre-selection repertoire. TCRdb obtained this table from immuneACCESS and retained in-frame rearrangements with V and J assigned. These tables miss some clones; where compared with another copy, unresolved V genes account for less than half of the shortfall, and the remainder is unexplained. The V and J calls and the clone size are those of that table, but D and trimming were determined from the DNA. Counted in this sample were hundreds of thousands of clones; 11% to 15% of them appeared once. The top ten constitute approximately 0.042% of the sample.

From each donor, a single peripheral blood sample of 100 to 150 mL on average was drawn into heparinised tubes. A BD FACSAria II and a panel including CD45RO, CCR7, CD25, CD127, CD95 and CD27 were used to sort naive, central memory, regulatory and stem cell-like memory CD4+ T cells. All sorted populations exceeded 95% purity. PBMCs were isolated right away by Lymphoprep density gradient centrifugation and were stained directly, without culture. To minimize batch effects, samples were stained and sorted in pairs, one healthy donor with one patient per experiment. This clone appeared a few times. Its antigen remains unidentified. Base qualities are not at hand, and no much larger clone is one base apart.

What was sequenced was naive CD4+ T cells from blood. Sample cell subset or site, as interpreted from the label and publication: true naive CD4+ T cells. Recombination linked TRBV11-2 to TRBJ1-5; the D gene lacks a confident call. The sequence was collected from a man younger than 30 with type 1 diabetes. The DNA sequence is as follows: TGTGCCAGCAGCTTAGATGGCTTATCGGCCCAGCATTTT. Its protein reads: CASSLDGLSAQHF.